This T cell receptor beta chain came from a study of cytomegalovirus exposure and HLA in healthy donors. Study-wide findings and caveats: The study carried out a later analysis of TCR beta sequences. It associated under 20,000 of them with specific HLA alleles at a false discovery rate of 0.05. Later on, an analysis showed TCR association rates differing by HLA locus, with DRB1 the most and HLA-C the fewest. The classifier, whose performance was assessed in both the original and validation cohorts, reportedly diagnosed cytomegalovirus status with high specificity and sensitivity.

With 60 Vbeta and 13 Jbeta primers, the PCR was carried out. The protocol was immunoSEQ multiplex PCR, while the TCRdb copy is restricted to in-frame clones and leaves out a portion. The sample consists of around 300,000 clones, around four fifths of them appearing once. Among the donors, all were healthy bone marrow donors. Trimming stripped 0 bases from V and 4 bases from J, with 12 bases between. The CDR3 loop spans 15 amino acids. Germline V CDR1 and CDR2: MNHEY, SVGAGI. As concerns this clone: What it recognizes is unknown.

This TCR derives from a woman aged 40 to 50 in good health and CMV-seropositive. The sample taken for sequencing was PBMCs. The chain couples TRBV6-5 to TRBJ1-1, with D perhaps matching TRBD1 (5 bases). The CDR3 region is CASSYSSGAGTEAFF. In DNA form, the CDR3 reads TGTGCCAGCAGTTACTCGAGCGGGGCAGGCACTGAAGCTTTCTTT.